This is a list of T cell receptor beta chains from one sample in a study of blood T cell repertoires in COVID-19. Data came from immunoSEQ multiplex PCR; TCRdb stores just in-frame clones and leaves some out. The table lists around 50,000 clones, 70% to 80% of them singletons. Sample: PBMCs or T cells enriched from blood (not recorded which). The receptors here all came from a woman aged 50 to 60 with acute COVID-19. The CDR3 runs from the conserved cysteine through the conserved F or W. A D gene is named only where the DNA matches it firmly. The size entry is marked missing in some rows and otherwise reads once, few, many or a size class.

j_call v_call d_call clone_size cdr3_aa cdr3_nt
TRBJ2-3 TRBV2 TRBD2 few CASVRSGGAGDTQYF TGTGCCAGCGTTCGGAGCGGGGGGGCCGGCGATACGCAGTATTTT
TRBJ1-1 TRBV21-1 - - CAAGQGRYTEAFF TGTGCCGCCGGACAGGGACGATACACTGAAGCTTTCTTT
TRBJ2-1 TRBV9 - - CASSVELQGIDNEQFF TGTGCCAGCAGCGTAGAGTTACAGGGTATAGACAATGAGCAGTTCTTC
TRBJ1-5 TRBV28 TRBD1 - CASSLWGTGFSNQPQHF TGTGCCAGCAGTTTATGGGGGACAGGGTTTAGCAATCAGCCCCAGCATTTT
TRBJ1-1 TRBV19 TRBD1 - CASSPRDRGTEAFF TGTGCCAGTAGTCCGCGGGACAGGGGAACTGAAGCTTTCTTT
TRBJ2-1 TRBV5-1 TRBD2 - CASSLTGGLGNEQFF TGCGCCAGCAGCTTGACGGGGGGGCTTGGTAATGAGCAGTTCTTC
TRBJ2-7 TRBV29-1 - - CSVERQPGDEQYF TGCAGCGTTGAACGACAACCGGGGGACGAGCAGTACTTC
TRBJ2-3 TRBV19 TRBD2 - CASSTGGSVRTDTQYF TGTGCCAGTAGTACGGGGGGGAGCGTCCGCACAGATACGCAGTATTTT
TRBJ1-2 TRBV28 TRBD1 - CASSSYKGAGYTF TGTGCCAGCAGTTCCTATAAGGGGGCGGGCTACACCTTC
TRBJ1-1 TRBV19 TRBD1 - CASRVPSFGQGWTEAFF TGTGCCAGTAGGGTACCGAGCTTCGGACAGGGGTGGACTGAAGCTTTCTTT
TRBJ2-2 TRBV3-1/TRBV3-2 - - CASSQEGGAGELFF TGTGCCAGCAGCCAGGAAGGGGGTGCCGGGGAGCTGTTTTTT
TRBJ1-6 TRBV24-1 - - CATSDGRSSYNSPLHF TGTGCCACCAGTGATGGAAGGAGCTCCTATAATTCACCCCTCCACTTT
TRBJ2-5 TRBV18 TRBD1 - CASSPYARDRGETQYF TGTGCCAGCTCACCGTACGCCCGGGACAGGGGGGAGACCCAGTACTTC
TRBJ1-5 TRBV19 - - CATSGGGRRNQPQHF TGTGCCACCTCCGGCGGGGGCCGGCGAAATCAGCCCCAGCATTTT
TRBJ1-2 TRBV29-1 TRBD1 - CSVGDRGRSSYGYTF TGCAGCGTTGGGGACAGGGGGCGTTCCTCGTATGGCTACACCTTC
TRBJ1-3 TRBV11-2 TRBD1 - CASSPQGALSGNTIYF TGTGCCAGCAGCCCACAGGGGGCGCTCTCTGGAAACACCATATATTTT
TRBJ1-1 TRBV14 - - CASSQLGGGTEAFF TGTGCCAGCAGCCAGCTGGGCGGGGGCACTGAAGCTTTCTTT
TRBJ1-1 TRBV19 - few CASSTEAAPFTEAFF TGTGCCAGTAGTACTGAGGCAGCGCCTTTTACTGAAGCTTTCTTT
TRBJ1-3 TRBV10-3 - - CAISPLGSGNTIYF TGTGCCATCAGCCCCTTGGGCTCCGGAAACACCATATATTTT
TRBJ1-1 TRBV3-1/TRBV3-2 - - CASSPDGSGSYTEAFF TGTGCCAGCAGCCCAGACGGGTCAGGGTCTTACACTGAAGCTTTCTTT
TRBJ2-2 TRBV27 - few CASSLQGRWNTGELFF TGTGCCAGCAGTTTACAGGGGCGGTGGAACACCGGGGAGCTGTTTTTT
TRBJ2-1 TRBV6-4 TRBD1 - CASSETGPGNEQFF TGTGCCAGCAGTGAGACAGGGCCGGGCAATGAGCAGTTCTTC
TRBJ2-1 TRBV19 - - CASSSGEVLYNEQFF TGTGCCAGTAGTAGTGGCGAGGTTCTGTACAATGAGCAGTTCTTC
TRBJ2-1 TRBV19 TRBD1 - CASIDQGALYNEQFF TGTGCCAGTATTGACCAGGGGGCTCTCTACAATGAGCAGTTCTTC
TRBJ2-4 TRBV5-1 TRBD1 - CASSIGQGSTKNIQYF TGCGCCAGCAGCATAGGACAGGGTAGTACCAAAAACATTCAGTACTTC
TRBJ1-1 TRBV9 TRBD1 - CASSKTGGTEAFF TGTGCCAGCAGCAAGACAGGGGGCACTGAAGCTTTCTTT
TRBJ1-3 TRBV5-6 TRBD1 - CASSALQGSTGNTIYF TGTGCCAGCAGCGCTTTACAGGGGTCAACTGGAAACACCATATATTTT
TRBJ1-2 TRBV30 TRBD1 - CAWSIPGQGRDGYTF TGTGCCTGGAGTATCCCGGGACAGGGGAGGGATGGCTACACCTTC
TRBJ1-2 TRBV27 - few CASSSEQGLKGYTF TGTGCCAGCAGTTCGGAACAGGGCTTAAAGGGCTACACCTTC
TRBJ1-6 TRBV18 - - CASSPQSGGVDSPLHF TGTGCCAGCTCACCACAGTCGGGAGGGGTGGACTCACCCCTCCACTTT
TRBJ1-6 TRBV11-3 TRBD1 - CASSTRTGTSPLHF TGTGCCAGCAGCACCCGGACAGGAACCTCACCCCTCCACTTT
TRBJ1-2 TRBV30 - - CAWKQNYGYTF TGTGCCTGGAAACAAAACTATGGCTACACCTTC
TRBJ1-1 TRBV7-3 - - CASSPSPGAGANTEAFF TGTGCCAGCAGCCCCTCTCCCGGGGCAGGGGCAAACACTGAAGCTTTCTTT
TRBJ2-3 TRBV18 - - CASSPFPPISTDTQYF TGTGCCAGCTCACCGTTTCCCCCTATTAGCACAGATACGCAGTATTTT
TRBJ1-1 TRBV10-2 TRBD1 - CASRWTGGFESDTEAFF TGCGCCAGCAGGTGGACAGGGGGTTTCGAATCCGACACTGAAGCTTTCTTT
TRBJ2-7 TRBV5-5 TRBD1 - CASSLVGDRGYEQYF TGTGCCAGCAGCTTGGTGGGCGACAGGGGCTACGAGCAGTACTTC
TRBJ1-4 TRBV2 - - CASSRGYQPNEKLFF TGTGCCAGCAGTAGGGGGTATCAGCCCAATGAAAAACTGTTTTTT
TRBJ2-7 TRBV6-5 TRBD1 - CASRTGNYEQYF TGTGCCAGCAGGACAGGGAATTACGAGCAGTACTTC
TRBJ2-7 TRBV9 - - CASSVGTTVYEQYF TGTGCCAGCAGCGTAGGGACGACAGTTTACGAGCAGTACTTC
TRBJ2-2 TRBV2 - - CASALEAPNTGELFF TGTGCCAGCGCCTTAGAGGCCCCAAACACCGGGGAGCTGTTTTTT
TRBJ2-7 TRBV6-1 - few CASSEGGQRQYF TGTGCCAGCAGTGAAGGCGGACAGAGACAGTACTTC
TRBJ2-7 TRBV19 TRBD1 - CASSSSLRDRYEQYF TGTGCCAGTAGTTCCTCGCTCCGGGACAGGTACGAGCAGTACTTC
TRBJ2-2 TRBV3-1/TRBV3-2 - once CASSLGEGELFF TGTGCCAGCAGCCTCGGGGAGGGGGAGCTGTTTTTT
TRBJ1-2 TRBV2 TRBD1 once CASSHRQGSGYGYTF TGTGCCAGCAGTCATCGACAGGGGTCGGGCTATGGCTACACCTTC
TRBJ2-1 TRBV6-4 TRBD2 - CASSADGTTIYNEQFF TGTGCCAGCAGTGCTGACGGGACTACCATCTACAATGAGCAGTTCTTC
TRBJ2-1 TRBV18 TRBD2 once CASSPPSLAGENEQFF TGTGCCAGCTCACCACCGTCACTAGCGGGGGAAAATGAGCAGTTCTTC
TRBJ2-7 TRBV6-1 - - CASSEQTSLFEQYF TGTGCCAGCAGTGAACAAACCTCACTTTTCGAGCAGTACTTC
TRBJ2-7 TRBV28 - once CASSSAGRLPDYEQYF TGTGCCAGCAGTTCAGCAGGGCGGCTACCTGACTACGAGCAGTACTTC
TRBJ1-1 TRBV9 TRBD1 - CASSRKTGGASEAFF TGTGCCAGCAGCCGAAAGACAGGGGGCGCATCTGAAGCTTTCTTT
TRBJ2-1 TRBV4-1 TRBD2 - CASSSQKTSRHEQFF TGCGCCAGCAGCTCTCAGAAGACTAGCAGGCATGAGCAGTTCTTC
TRBJ1-1 TRBV7-8 - - CASSFQLRGTEAFF TGTGCCAGCAGCTTCCAACTCAGGGGCACTGAAGCTTTCTTT
TRBJ1-1 TRBV6-1 TRBD1 - CASRTGGETEAFF TGTGCCAGCAGGACAGGGGGCGAGACTGAAGCTTTCTTT
TRBJ1-1 TRBV6-5 - few CASSLEANTEAFF TGTGCCAGCAGTCTGGAGGCGAACACTGAAGCTTTCTTT